The present T cell receptor (beta chain) was sequenced within a study of T cells after yellow fever vaccination. From the 5' RACE reads, TCRdb called clonotypes with MiXCR, one entry per CDR3 protein. In the table there are about 350,000 distinct CDR3 sequences, over 4% of which are singletons. This clonotype turned up a few times. This CDR3 has 14 residues. Germline CDR1 and CDR2: MNHEY and SMNVEV (reference sequence). The ends were cut back, 2 bases at V and 0 bases at J, with 4 bases in the middle. V and J are TRBV27 and TRBJ1-4; no clear D gene. This receptor was identified in a man aged 18 to 30 who received the YFV17D yellow fever vaccine. The sequencing used PBMCs, collected 5 days after the yellow fever booster vaccination. The CDR3 DNA reads TGTGCCAGCAGTTTAACAACAACTAATGAAAAACTGTTTTTT. It is translated as CASSLTTTNEKLFF.